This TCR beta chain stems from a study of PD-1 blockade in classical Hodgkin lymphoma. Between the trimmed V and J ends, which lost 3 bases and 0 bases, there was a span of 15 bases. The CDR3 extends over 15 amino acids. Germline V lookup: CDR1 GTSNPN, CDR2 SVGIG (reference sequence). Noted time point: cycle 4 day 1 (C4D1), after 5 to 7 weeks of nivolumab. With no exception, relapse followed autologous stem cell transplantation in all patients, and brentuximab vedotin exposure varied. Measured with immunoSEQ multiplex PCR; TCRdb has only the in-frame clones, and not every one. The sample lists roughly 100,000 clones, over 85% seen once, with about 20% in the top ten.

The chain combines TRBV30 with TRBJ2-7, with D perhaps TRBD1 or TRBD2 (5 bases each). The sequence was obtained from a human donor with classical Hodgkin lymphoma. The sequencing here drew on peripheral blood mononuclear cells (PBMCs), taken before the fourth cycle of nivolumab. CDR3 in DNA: TGTGCCTGGAGCGGGGACGGATATTTCTCCTACGAGCAGTACTTC. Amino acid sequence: CAWSGDGYFSYEQYF.